This passage covers 26 T cell receptor beta chains from one sample sequenced in a study of HIV-infected patients and healthy controls. No cell fractionation was done, so the repertoire covers all unsorted peripheral blood T cells. cDNA was made from 500 ng RNA using alpha and beta constant primers. Each of the alpha and beta chains got its own library through chain-specific third strand synthesis with indices. MiXCR, run by TCRdb on the 5' RACE reads, gives a single entry per CDR3 protein. The sample holds thousands of distinct CDR3 sequences, around 10% seen once. Sequences were derived from blood, sampled before antiretroviral therapy. All receptors derive from an adult with HIV infection.

This clonotype was seen at least ten times. The chain is built from TRBV12-3 or TRBV12-4 and TRBJ2-7; 9 nucleotides line up with TRBD2. The CDR3 has 15 residues. The junction had 10 bases not matched to a gene; V was cut back by 5 bases and J by 5 bases. Written as DNA, the CDR3 is TGTGCCAGCAGTGTATCTAGCGGGAACCCTCACGAGCAGTACTTC. Protein: CASSVSSGNPHEQYF.

The gene calls are TRBV24-1 and TRBJ1-1, with D possibly matching TRBD1 (6 bases). Germline-derived CDR1 and CDR2 are KGHDR and SFDVKD. This CDR3 is built from 16 residues. V was clipped by 4 bases and J by 13 bases, with 27 bases between them. CDR3 sequence (DNA): TGTGCCACCAGTGACCTTGGCAGGGGACACGGACCTACTATTTTCTTT. It encodes CATSDLGRGHGPTIFF.

The chain combines TRBV12-3 or TRBV12-4 with TRBJ2-3, with D maybe TRBD2 (6 bases). Trimming removed 3 bases at V and 0 bases at J, with 10 bases between. The CDR3 contains 15 residues. The CDR3 spells CASSFAEGSTDTQYF. Written as DNA, the CDR3 is TGTGCCAGCAGTTTTGCGGAGGGAAGCACAGATACGCAGTATTTT.

V is TRBV3-1 and J is TRBJ2-1; 7 bases are shared with TRBD1. The CDR3 is 14 amino acids. CDR1 is LGHDT and CDR2 is YNNKEL in the germline V gene (reference sequence). The V gene end was trimmed by 4 bases and the J gene end by 6 bases; junction bases not matched to a gene: 6. CDR3 protein: CASSLTGPGNEQFF. CDR3 nucleotide sequence: TGTGCCAGCAGCCTGACAGGGCCGGGCAATGAGCAGTTCTTC.

This clonotype was detected ten times or more. The V and J genes are TRBV4-1 and TRBJ2-3; D is unclear. This CDR3 is built from 13 residues. Per germline, CDR1 MGHRA and CDR2 YSYEKL. V was clipped by 2 bases and J by 0 bases, with 3 bases between them. CDR3 residues: CASSQTSTDTQYF. The DNA of the CDR3 is TGCGCCAGCAGCCAAACTAGCACAGATACGCAGTATTTT.

This clonotype was counted at least ten times. The chain links TRBV6-1 to TRBJ2-1; D gene uncertain. CDR3 size: 11 residues. The V gene lost 3 bases and the J gene lost 7 bases, with 4 bases spanning the gap. CDR1 is MNHNS and CDR2 is SASEGT in the germline V gene. CDR3 amino acids: CASSDMNEQFF. The CDR3 DNA sequence: TGTGCCAGCAGTGATATGAATGAGCAGTTCTTC.

The CDR3: CSARSGVSYEQYF. CDR3 DNA: TGCAGTGCTAGGTCGGGGGTCTCCTACGAGCAGTACTTC. The chain carries TRBV20-1 and TRBJ2-7; a possible D gene is TRBD2 (6 bases). V shed 3 bases and J shed 0 bases, with 9 bases lying between them. The CDR3 sequence is 13 residues long. From germline, CDR1 is DFQATT and CDR2 SNEGSKA (reference sequence).

The chain is built from TRBV11-2 and TRBJ1-1; no definite D call. Trimming removed 0 bases at V and 0 bases at J, with 5 bases between. CDR3 length: 14 residues. Per the germline V gene, CDR1 is SGHAT and CDR2 is FQNNGV. CDR3 nucleotides: TGTGCCAGCAGCTTAGAGCCGATGAACACTGAAGCTTTCTTT. This encodes CASSLEPMNTEAFF. The whole variable domain, filled in from reference TRBV11-2 and TRBJ1-1, reads EAGVAQSPRYKIIEKRQSVAFWCNPISGHATLYWYQQILGQGPKLLIQFQNNGVVDDSQLPKDRFSAERLKGVDSTLKIQPAKLEDSAVYLCASSLEPMNTEAFFGQGTRLTVV.

The chain is built from TRBV7-6 and TRBJ2-7, with unresolved D. The CDR3 sequence is 13 residues long. V lost 0 bases and J 2 bases, leaving 5 bases between the germline ends. Germline V lookup: CDR1 SGHVS, CDR2 FNYEAQ. CDR3 in amino acids: CASSLAETYEQYF. The CDR3 DNA is TGTGCCAGCAGCTTAGCAGAGACCTACGAGCAGTACTTC.

This clonotype appeared many times. This chain joins TRBV6-5 and TRBJ2-3, with 7 positions matching TRBD2. Trimming removed 0 bases from V and 0 bases from J; junction bases left unmatched: 9. Germline CDR1 and CDR2: MNHEY and SVGAGI. The CDR3 contains 18 residues. The CDR3 nucleotides are TGTGCCAGCAGTTACTCGATTGGGCTAGCGGCTAGCACAGATACGCAGTATTTT. This sequence encodes CASSYSIGLAASTDTQYF.

This clonotype was recorded at least ten times. This chain connects TRBV5-1 to TRBJ2-2, with TRBD1 matching over 9 bases. There are 14 residues in the CDR3. V shed 7 bases and J 7 bases; nucleotides not matched to a gene: 8. Looked up from germline, CDR1 is SGHRS and CDR2 is YFSETQ. CDR3 sequence: CASEDRGTGGELFF. The CDR3 region has the DNA TGCGCCAGCGAGGACAGGGGAACCGGCGGGGAGCTGTTTTTT.

The table lists this clonotype with many counts. DNA for the CDR3: TGTGCCAGCAGCTTAGTGGGGGGGAATGAGCAGTTCTTC. This codes for CASSLVGGNEQFF. V gene TRBV7-3 combines with J gene TRBJ2-1; 7 nucleotides agree with TRBD2. The CDR3 covers 13 residues. Unmatched junction bases numbered 2, after V lost 2 bases and J lost 7 bases. Germline V CDR1 and CDR2: SGHTA, FQGTGA.

This clonotype is medium-sized within its sample. The V and J genes are TRBV11-2 and TRBJ2-3; the match to TRBD1 covers 7 bases. Germline V gene data show CDR1 as SGHAT and CDR2 as FQNNGV. The CDR3 has 17 amino acids. V shed 7 bases and J 1 base; nucleotides not matched to a gene: 14. CDR3: CASTLGPGQVRTDTQYF. CDR3 in DNA: TGTGCCAGCACCCTAGGCCCTGGACAGGTACGCACAGATACGCAGTATTTT.

This clonotype was recorded at least ten times. The rearrangement joins TRBV11-2 to TRBJ2-5; D unclear. Germline V gene lookup returns CDR1 SGHAT and CDR2 FQNNGV. Trimming cost V 1 base and J 2 bases, with 5 bases left between them. CDR3 length: 13 residues. For the CDR3, the DNA is TGTGCCAGCAGCTTAGTAACTCAAGAGACCCAGTACTTC. This encodes CASSLVTQETQYF.

This chain connects TRBV18 to TRBJ2-3; 9 bases line up with TRBD1. V shed 6 bases, J shed 2 bases, and the junction held 6 bases outside the gene matches. In germline, CDR1 is KGHSH, CDR2 LQKENI. CDR3 length: 15 residues. CDR3 nucleotides: TGTGCCAGCTCGCATGACAGGGGGTCCACAGATACGCAGTATTTT. Encoded protein: CASSHDRGSTDTQYF.

This clonotype was recorded a few times. This chain links TRBV7-3 with TRBJ1-1; D not resolved. The V and J ends lost 2 bases and 4 bases respectively, with 8 bases between them. The V gene's germline CDR1 is SGHTA and CDR2 FQGTGA. This CDR3 is 13 amino acids long. As DNA, the CDR3 is TGTGCCAGCAGCTTAGGATCAGGCACTGAAGCTTTCTTT. It yields the protein CASSLGSGTEAFF.

This clonotype is labeled medium-sized. The chain couples TRBV27 to TRBJ2-4; no firm D call. Germline CDR1 and CDR2: MNHEY and SMNVEV (reference sequence). Trimming took 10 bases from V and 0 from J, leaving 13 bases between them. This CDR3 has 14 amino acids. Here the CDR3 reads CATSPILAKNIQYF. The CDR3 nucleotides read TGTGCCACCTCTCCAATCTTAGCCAAAAACATTCAGTACTTC.

The chain uses TRBV2 and TRBJ1-2; no firm D call. Looked up from germline, CDR1 is SNHLY and CDR2 is FYNNEI. This CDR3 spans 15 amino acids. The V end was cut by 6 bases, the J end by 3 bases, with 17 bases between. The CDR3 here is CASRDRAFSHYGYTF. CDR3 nucleotide sequence: TGTGCCAGCAGGGATAGGGCCTTCTCCCACTATGGCTACACCTTC.

By share of the sample, this clonotype is medium-sized. The chain carries TRBV9 and TRBJ2-3; D perhaps matches TRBD1 (5 bases). Germline lookup yields CDR1 SGDLS and CDR2 YYNGEE. Between the trimmed V and J ends, which lost 0 bases and 2 bases, there was a span of 10 bases. The CDR3 has 15 residues. CDR3 sequence (DNA): TGTGCCAGCAGCGTAGAGGACACGTACACAGATACGCAGTATTTT. Translation: CASSVEDTYTDTQYF.

By share of the sample, this clonotype is medium-sized. The V gene is TRBV20-1, the J gene TRBJ2-7, with 9 positions matching TRBD2. This CDR3 has 15 residues. CDR1 DFQATT and CDR2 SNEGSKA come from the germline V gene (reference sequence). With V trimmed by 5 bases and J by 0 bases, 8 bases remained unmatched. CDR3 residues: CSAPKREVSSYEQYF. For the CDR3, the DNA is TGCAGTGCTCCTAAGCGGGAGGTTAGCTCCTACGAGCAGTACTTC.

This clonotype was counted many times. The rearrangement links TRBV6-5 to TRBJ2-3; D is perhaps TRBD1 (8 bases). The germline V gene has CDR1 MNHEY and CDR2 SVGAGI. The CDR3 loop spans 20 amino acids. V was cut by 1 base and J by 5 bases, with 28 bases left in between. The CDR3 is CASSYLRQGQGAGSGDTQYF. CDR3 nucleotide sequence: TGTGCCAGCAGTTACTTGAGACAGGGGCAGGGAGCGGGATCGGGAGATACGCAGTATTTT.

This chain uses TRBV6-6 with TRBJ2-7, with D perhaps matching TRBD1 or TRBD2 (7 bases each). Germline assignment: CDR1 MNHNY and CDR2 SVGAGI (reference sequence). CDR3 size: 16 residues. V lost 5 bases and J 4 bases, leaving 21 bases between the germline ends. In DNA, the CDR3 is TGTGCCAGCAGTACAGGGGAGGGGAGTTATAGGTACGAGCAGTACTTC. It codes for CASSTGEGSYRYEQYF.

Of note for this clonotype: It may be a read error: a sequence one base away is much more abundant. V and J are TRBV6-5 and TRBJ2-7, with 8 bases that match TRBD1. This CDR3 comprises 16 residues. V shed 5 bases, J shed 0 bases, and the junction held 9 bases outside the gene matches. From germline, CDR1 is MNHEY and CDR2 SVGAGI. The CDR3 loop is CASSHWGQASSYEQYF. The DNA of the CDR3 is TGTGCCAGCAGTCACTGGGGACAGGCGAGCTCCTACGAGCAGTACTTC.

This clonotype is classed as medium-sized. The chain joins TRBV7-8 to TRBJ1-5, with D hard to call. The V end lost 2 bases, the J end lost 0 bases, and 14 bases lay between the germline ends. The CDR3 contains 17 residues. CDR1 and CDR2 from the germline V gene are SGHVS and FQNEAQ. CDR3 in amino acids: CASSLRPSRYSNQPQHF. The CDR3 bases are TGTGCCAGCAGCTTAAGGCCGTCTCGATATAGCAATCAGCCCCAGCATTTT.

This clonotype was detected ten times or more. V usage is TRBV6-5 and J usage is TRBJ2-1; D possibly corresponds to TRBD1 (6 bases). Trimming cost V 0 bases and J 3 bases, with 12 bases left between them. The germline CDR1 and CDR2 sequences are MNHEY and SVGAGI. The CDR3 loop spans 16 amino acids. The CDR3 spells CASSYSNRAIYNEQFF. The DNA of the CDR3 is TGTGCCAGCAGTTACTCGAACAGGGCGATCTACAATGAGCAGTTCTTC.

This clonotype was detected many times. V is TRBV28 and J is TRBJ1-4, with D perhaps TRBD1 (6 bases). The CDR3 loop spans 15 amino acids. V lost 5 bases to trimming and J lost 8 bases, with 18 bases between them. The germline CDR1 and CDR2 sequences are MDHEN and SYDVKM. CDR3 residues: CASSEKDRRGEKLFF. CDR3 nucleotides: TGTGCCAGCAGTGAAAAGGACAGACGAGGAGAAAAACTGTTTTTT.